Listed here is a single TCR beta chain. This specimen belongs to a study of blood T cell repertoires in COVID-19. Repertoires were generated with immunoSEQ multiplex PCR, while TCRdb's copy carries only in-frame clones and drops some. Of some 50,000 clones in the sample, about nine tenths are singletons; the top ten hold about a tenth. Trimming shortened V by 5 bases and J by 5 bases, and 12 bases separated the two germline ends. CDR3 length: 12 amino acids. Looked up from germline, CDR1 is SQVTM and CDR2 is ANQGSEA. The source material was peripheral blood. V is TRBV29-1 and J is TRBJ1-1; D gene uncertain. The origin of this receptor is a human donor in a cohort sampled during active COVID-19. CDR3 region: CSVISEWTEAFF. In DNA, the CDR3 is TGCAGCGTTATATCAGAATGGACTGAAGCTTTCTTT.